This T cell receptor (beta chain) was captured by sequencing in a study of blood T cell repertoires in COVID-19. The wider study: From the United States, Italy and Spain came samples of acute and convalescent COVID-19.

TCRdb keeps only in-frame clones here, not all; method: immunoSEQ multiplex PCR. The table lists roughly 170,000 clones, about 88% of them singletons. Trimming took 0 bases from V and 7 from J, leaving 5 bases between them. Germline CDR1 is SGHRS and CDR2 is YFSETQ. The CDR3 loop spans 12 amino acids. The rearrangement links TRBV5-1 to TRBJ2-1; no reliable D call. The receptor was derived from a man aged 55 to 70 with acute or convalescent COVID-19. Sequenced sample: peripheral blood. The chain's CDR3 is CASSLDWNEQFF. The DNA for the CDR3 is TGCGCCAGCAGCTTGGACTGGAATGAGCAGTTCTTC.